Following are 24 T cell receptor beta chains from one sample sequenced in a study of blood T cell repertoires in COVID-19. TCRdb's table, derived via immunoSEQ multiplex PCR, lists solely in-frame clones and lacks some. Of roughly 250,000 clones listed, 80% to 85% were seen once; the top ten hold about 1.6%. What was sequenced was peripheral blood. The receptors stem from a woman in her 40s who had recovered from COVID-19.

CDR3 bases: TGTGCCAGCAGCCAAGTCGCACTAGCGGGGGGGCCTTTGGACAATGAGCAGTTCTTC. It encodes CASSQVALAGGPLDNEQFF. The V call is TRBV3-1 (or the pseudogene TRBV3-2), the J call TRBJ2-1, with 13 bases lining up with TRBD2. V was clipped by 1 base and J by 5 bases; unmatched bases: 11. The length of the CDR3 is 19 residues. Germline values: CDR1 LGHDT, CDR2 YNNKEL (reference sequence).

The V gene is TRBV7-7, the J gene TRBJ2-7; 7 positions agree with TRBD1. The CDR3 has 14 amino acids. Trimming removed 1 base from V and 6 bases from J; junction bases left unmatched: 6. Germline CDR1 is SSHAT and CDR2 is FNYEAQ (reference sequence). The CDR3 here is CASSLDRGAAEQYF. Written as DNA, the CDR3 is TGTGCCAGCAGCTTAGACAGGGGCGCAGCCGAGCAGTACTTC.

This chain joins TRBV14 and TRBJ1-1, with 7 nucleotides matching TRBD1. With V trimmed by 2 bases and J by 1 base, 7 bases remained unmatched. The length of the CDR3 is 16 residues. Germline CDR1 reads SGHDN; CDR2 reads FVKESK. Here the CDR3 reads CASSQTPGQRNTEAFF. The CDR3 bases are TGTGCCAGCAGCCAAACCCCGGGACAGAGGAACACTGAAGCTTTCTTT.

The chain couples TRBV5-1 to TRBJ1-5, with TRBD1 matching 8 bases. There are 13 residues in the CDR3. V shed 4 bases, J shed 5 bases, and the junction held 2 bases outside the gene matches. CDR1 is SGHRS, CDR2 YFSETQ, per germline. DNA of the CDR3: TGCGCCAGCAGCCCGGACAGGGATCAGCCCCAGCATTTT. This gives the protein CASSPDRDQPQHF.

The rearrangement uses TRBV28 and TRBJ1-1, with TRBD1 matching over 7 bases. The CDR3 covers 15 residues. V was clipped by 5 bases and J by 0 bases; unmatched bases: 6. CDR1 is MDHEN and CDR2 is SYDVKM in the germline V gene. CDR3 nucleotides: TGTGCCAGCAGTCTTCAGGGGGGAATGAACACTGAAGCTTTCTTT. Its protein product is CASSLQGGMNTEAFF.

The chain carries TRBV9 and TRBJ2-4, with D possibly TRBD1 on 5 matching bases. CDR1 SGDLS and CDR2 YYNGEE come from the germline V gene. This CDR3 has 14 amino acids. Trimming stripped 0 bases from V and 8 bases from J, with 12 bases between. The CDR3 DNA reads TGTGCCAGCAGCGTAGGGGGCAGCCTGGACATTCAGTACTTC. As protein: CASSVGGSLDIQYF.

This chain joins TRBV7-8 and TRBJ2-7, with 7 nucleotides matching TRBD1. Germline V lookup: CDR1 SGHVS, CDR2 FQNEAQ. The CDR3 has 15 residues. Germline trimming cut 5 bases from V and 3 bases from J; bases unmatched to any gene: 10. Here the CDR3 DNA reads TGTGCCAGCAGCCCGGGCTACAGGGGAAACTACGAGCAGTACTTC. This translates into CASSPGYRGNYEQYF. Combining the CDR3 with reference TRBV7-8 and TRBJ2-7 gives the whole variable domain GAGVSQSPRYKVAKRGQDVALRCDPISGHVSLFWYQQALGQGPEFLTYFQNEAQLDKSGLPSDRFFAERPEGSVSTLKIQRTQQEDSAVYLCASSPGYRGNYEQYFGPGTRLTVT.

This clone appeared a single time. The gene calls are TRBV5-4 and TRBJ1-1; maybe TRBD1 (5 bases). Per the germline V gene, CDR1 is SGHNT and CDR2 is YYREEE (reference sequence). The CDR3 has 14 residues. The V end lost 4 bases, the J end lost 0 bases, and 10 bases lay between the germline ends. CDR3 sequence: CASSPDSMNTEAFF. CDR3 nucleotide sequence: TGTGCCAGCAGCCCTGACAGCATGAACACTGAAGCTTTCTTT.

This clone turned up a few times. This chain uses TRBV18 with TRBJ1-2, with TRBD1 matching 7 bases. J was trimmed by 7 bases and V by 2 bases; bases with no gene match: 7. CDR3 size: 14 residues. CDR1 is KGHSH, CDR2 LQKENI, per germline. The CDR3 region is CASSPEQGSGGYTF. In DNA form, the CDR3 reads TGTGCCAGCTCACCAGAACAGGGGAGCGGTGGCTACACCTTC.

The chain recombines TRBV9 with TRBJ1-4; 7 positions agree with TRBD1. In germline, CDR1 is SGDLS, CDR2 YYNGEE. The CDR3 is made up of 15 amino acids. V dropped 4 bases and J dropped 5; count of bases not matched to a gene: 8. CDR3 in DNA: TGTGCCAGCAGCACCTACAGGGGCGAAAATGAAAAACTGTTTTTT. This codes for CASSTYRGENEKLFF.

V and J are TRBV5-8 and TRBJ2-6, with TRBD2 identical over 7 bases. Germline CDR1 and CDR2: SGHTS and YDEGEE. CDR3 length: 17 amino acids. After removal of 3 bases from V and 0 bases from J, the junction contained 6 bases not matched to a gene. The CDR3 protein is CASSWGGPLSGANVLTF. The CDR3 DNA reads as TGTGCCAGCAGCTGGGGGGGACCCCTCTCTGGGGCCAACGTCCTGACTTTC.

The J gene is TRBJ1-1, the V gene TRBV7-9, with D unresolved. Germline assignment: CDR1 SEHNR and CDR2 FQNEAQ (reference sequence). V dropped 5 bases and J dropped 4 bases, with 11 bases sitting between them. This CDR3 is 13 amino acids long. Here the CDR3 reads CASSPAGITEAFF. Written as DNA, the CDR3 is TGTGCCAGCAGCCCCGCGGGGATCACTGAAGCTTTCTTT. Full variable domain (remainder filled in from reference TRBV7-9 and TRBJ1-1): DTGVSQNPRHKITKRGQNVTFRCDPISEHNRLYWYRQTLGQGPEFLTYFQNEAQLEKSRLLSDRFSAERPKGSFSTLEIQRTEQGDSAMYLCASSPAGITEAFFGQGTRLTVV.

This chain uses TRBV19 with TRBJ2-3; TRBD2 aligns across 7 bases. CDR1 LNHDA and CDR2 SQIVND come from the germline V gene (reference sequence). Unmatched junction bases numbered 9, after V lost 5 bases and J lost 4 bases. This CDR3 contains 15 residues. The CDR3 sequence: CASSAGLVSADTQYF. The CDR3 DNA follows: TGTGCCAGTAGTGCCGGACTAGTATCCGCAGATACGCAGTATTTT.

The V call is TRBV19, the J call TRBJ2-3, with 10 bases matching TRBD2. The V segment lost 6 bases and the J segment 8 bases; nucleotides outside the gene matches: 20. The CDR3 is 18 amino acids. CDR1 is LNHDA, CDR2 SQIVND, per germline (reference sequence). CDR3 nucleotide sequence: TGTGCCAGTAGCGACAGCCTAGCGGGGGCCCCCTACGGAGGTACGCAGTATTTT. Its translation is CASSDSLAGAPYGGTQYF.

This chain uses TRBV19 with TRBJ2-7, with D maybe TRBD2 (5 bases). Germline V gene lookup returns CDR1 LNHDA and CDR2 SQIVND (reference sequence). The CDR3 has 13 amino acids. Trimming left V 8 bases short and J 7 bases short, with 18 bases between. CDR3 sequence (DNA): TGTGCCAGTGTCAGGAGGAGGTTATGGGAGCAGTACTTC. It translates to CASVRRRLWEQYF.

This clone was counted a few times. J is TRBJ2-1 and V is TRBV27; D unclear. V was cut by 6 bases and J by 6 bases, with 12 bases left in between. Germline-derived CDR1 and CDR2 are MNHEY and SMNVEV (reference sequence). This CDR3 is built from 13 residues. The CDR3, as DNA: TGTGCCAGCAGACTTACAGATGGCAATGAGCAGTTCTTC. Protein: CASRLTDGNEQFF.

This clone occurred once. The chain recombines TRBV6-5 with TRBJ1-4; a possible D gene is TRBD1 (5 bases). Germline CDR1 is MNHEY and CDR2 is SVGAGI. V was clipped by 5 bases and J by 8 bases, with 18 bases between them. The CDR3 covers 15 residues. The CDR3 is CASSPLGGGAEKLFF. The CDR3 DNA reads TGTGCCAGCAGTCCTCTGGGGGGAGGAGCCGAAAAACTGTTTTTT.

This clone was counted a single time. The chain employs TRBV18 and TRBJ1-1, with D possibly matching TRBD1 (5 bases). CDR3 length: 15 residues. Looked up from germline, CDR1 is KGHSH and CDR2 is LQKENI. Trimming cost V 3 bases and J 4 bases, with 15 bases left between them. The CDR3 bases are TGTGCCAGCTCACCCCCGGGGGTCCCGATCACTGAAGCTTTCTTT. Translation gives CASSPPGVPITEAFF. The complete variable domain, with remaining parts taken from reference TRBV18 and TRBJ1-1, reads NAGVMQNPRHLVRRRGQEARLRCSPMKGHSHVYWYRQLPEEGLKFMVYLQKENIIDESGMPKERFSAEFPKEGPSILRIQQVVRGDSAAYFCASSPPGVPITEAFFGQGTRLTVV.

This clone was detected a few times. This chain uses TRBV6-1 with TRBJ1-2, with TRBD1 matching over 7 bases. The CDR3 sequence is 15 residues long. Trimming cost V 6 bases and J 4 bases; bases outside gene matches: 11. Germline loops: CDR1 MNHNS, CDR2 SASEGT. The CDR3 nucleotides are TGTGCCAGCAGCCTTCCAACGACAGGGTCCTATGGCTACACCTTC. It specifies CASSLPTTGSYGYTF.

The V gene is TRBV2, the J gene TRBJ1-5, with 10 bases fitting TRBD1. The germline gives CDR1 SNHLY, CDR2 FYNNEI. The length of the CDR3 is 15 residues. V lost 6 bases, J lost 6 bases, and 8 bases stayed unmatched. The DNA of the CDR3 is TGTGCCAGCAGGGGATCGACAGGGGGCATTCAGCCCCAGCATTTT. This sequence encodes CASRGSTGGIQPQHF.

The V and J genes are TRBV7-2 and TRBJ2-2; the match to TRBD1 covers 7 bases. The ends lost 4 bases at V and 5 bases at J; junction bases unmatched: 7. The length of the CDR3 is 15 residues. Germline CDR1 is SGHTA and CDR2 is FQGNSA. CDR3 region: CASSSRQGQTGELFF. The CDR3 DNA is TGTGCCAGCAGCTCCCGACAGGGTCAGACCGGGGAGCTGTTTTTT.

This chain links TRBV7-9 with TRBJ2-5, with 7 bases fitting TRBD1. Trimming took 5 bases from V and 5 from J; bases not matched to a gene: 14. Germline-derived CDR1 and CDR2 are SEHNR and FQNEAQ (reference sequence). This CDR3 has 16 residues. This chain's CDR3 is CASSPSPDRHGETQYF. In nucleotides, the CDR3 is TGTGCCAGCAGCCCGAGCCCGGACAGGCACGGGGAGACCCAGTACTTC. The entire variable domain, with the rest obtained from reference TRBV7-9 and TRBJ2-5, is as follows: DTGVSQNPRHKITKRGQNVTFRCDPISEHNRLYWYRQTLGQGPEFLTYFQNEAQLEKSRLLSDRFSAERPKGSFSTLEIQRTEQGDSAMYLCASSPSPDRHGETQYFGPGTRLLVL.

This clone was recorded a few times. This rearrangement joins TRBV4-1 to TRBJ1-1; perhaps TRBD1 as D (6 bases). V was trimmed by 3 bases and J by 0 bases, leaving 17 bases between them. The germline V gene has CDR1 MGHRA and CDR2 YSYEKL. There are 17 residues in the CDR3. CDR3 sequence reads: CASSQGDRSYMNTEAFF. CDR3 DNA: TGCGCCAGCAGCCAGGGAGACAGGTCGTACATGAACACTGAAGCTTTCTTT.

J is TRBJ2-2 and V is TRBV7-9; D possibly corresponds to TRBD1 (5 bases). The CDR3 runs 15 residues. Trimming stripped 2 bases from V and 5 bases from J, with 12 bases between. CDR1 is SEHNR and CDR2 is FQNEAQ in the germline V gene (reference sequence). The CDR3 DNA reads TGTGCCAGCAGCTTATCCGGACAACCGACCGGGGAGCTGTTTTTT. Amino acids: CASSLSGQPTGELFF.